This TCR beta chain was recorded in a study of blood T cell repertoires in COVID-19. About the study: Sample material is recorded as cDNA or gDNA derived from T cells, B-cell-depleted T cells, or PBMCs.

As originally analysed: The assay estimated nucleated cells by amplifying reference gene primers. Data came from immunoSEQ multiplex PCR; TCRdb stores just in-frame clones and leaves some out. V, J and clone size reflect that table, while D and trimming were determined from the DNA. Of around 88,000 clones listed, 85% to 95% are singletons. With regard to this clone: Relative to the germline gene, one junction end is altered; a read error may explain this.

Looked up from germline, CDR1 is SGDLS and CDR2 is YYNGEE. The CDR3 is 17 residues long. Sequencing was done on a sample of peripheral blood. The gene calls are TRBV9 and TRBJ2-7; 9 bases are shared with TRBD2. The TCR was taken from a man in his fifties or sixties with acute or convalescent COVID-19. CDR3 protein: CASSPSVGAGGPYAQYF. In nucleotides, the CDR3 is TGTGCCAGCAGCCCTTCTGTGGGGGCGGGAGGGCCTTACGCGCAGTACTTC.